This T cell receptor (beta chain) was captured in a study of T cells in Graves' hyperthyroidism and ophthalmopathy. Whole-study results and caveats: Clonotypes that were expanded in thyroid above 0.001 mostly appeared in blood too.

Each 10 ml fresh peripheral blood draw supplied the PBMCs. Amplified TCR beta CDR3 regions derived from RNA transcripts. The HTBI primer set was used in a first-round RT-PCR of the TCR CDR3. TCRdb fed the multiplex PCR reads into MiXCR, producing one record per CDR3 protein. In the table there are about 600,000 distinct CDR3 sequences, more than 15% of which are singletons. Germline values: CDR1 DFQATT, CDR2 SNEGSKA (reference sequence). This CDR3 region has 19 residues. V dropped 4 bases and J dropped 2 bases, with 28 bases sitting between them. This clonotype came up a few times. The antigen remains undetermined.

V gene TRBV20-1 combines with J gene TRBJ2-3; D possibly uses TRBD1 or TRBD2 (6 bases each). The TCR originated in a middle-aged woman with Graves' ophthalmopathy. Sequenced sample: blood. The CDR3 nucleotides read TGCAGTGCTACCATATCGGGGGCTCTGGGGTTTTCCTACACAGATACGCAGTATTTT. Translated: CSATISGALGFSYTDTQYF.